This T cell receptor beta chain was obtained from a study of regulatory T cells in long-lasting Graves disease. Study summary: Graves' patients with a new diagnosis had received antithyroid drugs under 3 months.

The table lists this clonotype with many counts. Germline CDR1 is SGHRS and CDR2 is YFSETQ. The CDR3 contains 11 residues. Trimming removed 4 bases from V and 8 bases from J, with 9 bases in between. TCR beta libraries were built with iRepertoire HTBI primers and Arm-PCR of CDR3 regions. TCRdb reprocessed the multiplex PCR reads via MiXCR and lists one record per CDR3 protein. Here the sample spans 680,000 or so distinct CDR3 sequences, roughly 15% being singletons. Documented time point: newly diagnosed GD, antithyroid drugs for less than 3 months. Preparation of the TCR library used RNA extracted from PBMCs. The sample was also reused in another study, on T cells in Graves' hyperthyroidism and ophthalmopathy. According to that study: Disease duration under 2 months; hyperthyroidism patients were aged 18 to 65.

The source is a woman under 40 with Graves disease. V and J are TRBV5-1 and TRBJ1-1; D possibly corresponds to TRBD1 (6 bases). The input for sequencing was peripheral blood mononuclear cells (PBMCs), taken at new diagnosis, from a patient treated with antithyroid drugs. The CDR3 spells CASSETGEAFF. In DNA, the CDR3 is TGCGCCAGCAGCGAAACAGGGGAAGCTTTCTTT.